This TCR beta chain was sequenced in a study of blood T cell repertoires in COVID-19. During active infection, Seattle patients enrolled and were then monitored through disease. In the original analysis: Estimated nucleated cell counts came from reference gene primer amplification. Libraries were prepared by immunoSEQ multiplex PCR; TCRdb keeps only in-frame clonotypes and omits some of them. That table gives V, J and clone size, and the DNA gave D and trimming. The repertoire holds tens of thousands of clones, with about nine tenths as singletons. The clonotype originates from a man aged 55 to 69 with COVID-19, enrolled during active disease. Sequencing used peripheral blood.

CDR3 protein: CASSRQLSSYNSPLHF. The CDR3 DNA is TGTGCCAGCAGCAGACAGCTGAGCTCCTATAATTCACCCCTCCACTTT. The gene calls are TRBV5-6 and TRBJ1-6; possibly TRBD1 for D (5 bases). CDR3 length: 16 residues. Trimming took off 4 bases at V and 0 bases at J, with 11 bases between the two ends. Germline assignment: CDR1 SGHDT and CDR2 YYEEEE.